This paragraph reports one T cell receptor (beta chain). The antigen remains unidentified. The entry originates in a study of regulatory T cells in long-lasting Graves disease. There are 18 residues in the CDR3. V lost 7 bases, J lost 3 bases, and 24 bases lay in between. The time point was: persistent/refractory GD, antithyroid drugs over 5 years with positive TRAb. Following extraction of RNA from PBMCs, that RNA was used to make the TCR library. The diagnosis of Graves' disease used American Thyroid Association guidelines. iRepertoire HTBI primers and Arm-PCR of CDR3 regions built TCR beta libraries. Each CDR3 protein gets one entry after TCRdb re-called the multiplex PCR reads with MiXCR. The sample carries about 420,000 distinct CDR3 sequences, 20% to 30% recorded once. Notes on the study in general: The study found lower TCR diversity in persistent Graves' patients than in newly diagnosed ones. In persistent patients, shared public clonotypes (approximately 3,000) outnumbered those in new patients (nearly 1,000).

The starting material was peripheral blood mononuclear cells (PBMCs), obtained when the disease was refractory, from a patient treated with antithyroid drugs. This chain connects TRBV12-3 or TRBV12-4 to TRBJ1-4; a possible D gene is TRBD1 (6 bases). This sequence was found in a female donor with Graves disease. CDR3 sequence reads: CASTFNIQTQGSNEKLFF. The CDR3 nucleotides read TGTGCCAGCACCTTCAATATCCAAACCCAGGGGTCTAATGAAAAACTGTTTTTT.